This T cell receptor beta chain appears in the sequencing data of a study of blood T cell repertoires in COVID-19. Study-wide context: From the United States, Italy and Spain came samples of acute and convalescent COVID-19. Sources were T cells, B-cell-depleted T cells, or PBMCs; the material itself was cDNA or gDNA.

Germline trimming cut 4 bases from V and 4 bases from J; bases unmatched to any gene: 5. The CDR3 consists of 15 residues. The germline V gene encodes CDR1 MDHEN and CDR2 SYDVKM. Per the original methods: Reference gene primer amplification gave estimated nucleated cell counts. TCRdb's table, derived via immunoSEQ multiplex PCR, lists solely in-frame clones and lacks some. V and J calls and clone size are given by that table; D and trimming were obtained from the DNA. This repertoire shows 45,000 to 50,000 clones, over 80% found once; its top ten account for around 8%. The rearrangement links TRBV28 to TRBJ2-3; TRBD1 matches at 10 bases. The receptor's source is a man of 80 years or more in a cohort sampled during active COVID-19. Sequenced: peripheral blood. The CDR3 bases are TGTGCCAGCAGTTCCTATGGGACAGGGGCAGATACGCAGTATTTT. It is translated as CASSSYGTGADTQYF.